Listed below are T cell receptor beta chains from one sample, sequenced in a study of blood T cells in healthy people across ages. TCRdb re-called the 5' RACE reads with MiXCR, one entry per CDR3 protein. The sample consists of 650,000 to 800,000 distinct CDR3 sequences, roughly 44% of them appearing once. The sequenced material came from blood. These receptor sequences come from a man between 60 and 75 years old in good health. The CDR3 runs from the conserved cysteine through the conserved F or W. Size is omitted from some rows. Given values are once, few, many or a class for expanded clones.

clone_size,v_call,j_call,cdr3_aa
.,TRBV5-1,TRBJ1-6,CASSLFAESSYNSPLHF
.,TRBV5-1,TRBJ2-3,CASSLGHLSTDTQYF
.,TRBV29-1,TRBJ2-7,CSVGEPGRATYEQYF
.,TRBV6-2/TRBV6-3,TRBJ2-5,CASSYEVKTQYF
few,TRBV7-9,TRBJ1-4,CASSLTNEKLFF
many,TRBV12-3/TRBV12-4,TRBJ1-6,CASSPQTGGHSPLHF
few,TRBV12-5,TRBJ2-3,CASAAGLAGGTDTQYF
few,TRBV6-6,TRBJ2-1,CASGGTIQGNEQFF
few,TRBV28,.,CASGSGGADSYEQYF
.,TRBV15,.,CATSRDKGGTEQYF
.,TRBV5-6,TRBJ1-4,CASSLGQGTSNEKLFF
.,TRBV5-1,TRBJ1-1,CASSWDGGTEAFF
.,TRBV13,TRBJ2-5,CASRLGGVNEQYF
few,TRBV20-1,TRBJ2-7,CSARGGQGLSYEQYF
.,TRBV29-1,TRBJ2-1,CSVASVNNERFF
.,TRBV20-1,TRBJ2-7,CSAPDRVGNEQYF
.,TRBV18,TRBJ2-5,CASSRNDKETQYF
.,TRBV5-1,TRBJ2-7,CASSLASQGMYEQYF
few,TRBV29-1,TRBJ2-7,CSVALDAYEQYF
few,TRBV12-3/TRBV12-4,TRBJ2-3,CASSLPHYTDTQYF
.,TRBV2,TRBJ2-7,CASNGGPGEQYF
.,TRBV10-3,TRBJ2-5,CAISESRGVQETQYF
.,TRBV2,TRBJ1-2,CASSLDRISGYTF
.,TRBV20-1,TRBJ2-1,CSATNPLSSYEQFF